This T cell receptor (beta chain) comes out of a study of T cell responses to AZD1222 COVID-19 vaccine. TCRdb's copy holds only in-frame clones and misses some; the assay was immunoSEQ multiplex PCR. This table has about 140,000 clones, around 89% appearing once. The CDR3 has 13 amino acids. Per the germline V gene, CDR1 is MGHDK and CDR2 is SYGVNS. V lost 4 bases, J lost 0 bases, and 6 bases lay in between. General observations from the study: The breadth and depth of Spike-specific TCRs increased once two AZD1222 doses had been given.

Worth noting for this clone: Antigen specificity is unknown.

Source: peripheral blood, taken on day 0 of AZD1222 vaccination. The gene calls are TRBV25-1 and TRBJ1-2, with no clear D. This receptor was identified in an adult in good health. The CDR3 DNA sequence: TGTGCCAGCAGTGGAGGGTCTAACTATGGCTACACCTTC. Translation: CASSGGSNYGYTF.